One TCR beta chain is described in this entry. Its specificity is unknown. The CDR3 sequence is 15 residues long. Germline CDR1 reads LNHDA; CDR2 reads SQIVND (reference sequence). This sample was taken from a study of T cells expressing NK-cell markers. Study information: Repertoire data for TCR beta were derived from sorted T cells (CD3+CD56+NKG2C+, CD3+CD56+NKG2C- and CD3+CD56-NKG2C+). Study-level results: About 1.0-7.0% of CD8+ T cells in about six donors belonged to dominant NKG2C+ clonotypes.

Production of TCR beta cDNA relied on 5'RACE template switching with UMIs. TCRdb reprocessed the 5' RACE reads, keeping one entry per CDR3 protein, no DNA. The table lists about 460,000 distinct CDR3 sequences. This TCR was sampled from a woman between 45 and 60 years old in good health. Sequenced material: blood T cells: a sorted CD56 or NKG2C T cell subset, CD4+ or CD8+ T cells, or bulk PBMC T cells (not recorded which). The J gene is TRBJ2-5, the V gene TRBV19; without DNA, the TCRdb call of TRBD2 cannot be checked. CDR3 sequence: CASSMGQGLFETQYF.